This TCR beta chain was found in a study of identical twins. TCRdb called the 5' RACE reads again in MiXCR, with one record for every CDR3 protein. Among 650,000 to 750,000 distinct CDR3 sequences listed, less than 25% were seen once. The CDR3 is 14 residues long. V lost 0 bases to trimming and J lost 1 base, with 8 bases between them. In germline, CDR1 is SGHRS, CDR2 YFSETQ. This sample also appeared in a second study, on T cells expressing NK-cell markers. As reported in that work: Sorted T-cell subsets CD3+CD56+NKG2C+, CD3+CD56+NKG2C- and CD3+CD56-NKG2C+ were TCR beta-sequenced.

The chain is built from TRBV5-1 and TRBJ2-7; D is undetermined. The sequencing input was PBMCs. The sequence came from a woman aged 18-35 years in good health. The DNA for the CDR3 is TGCGCCAGCAGCTTGGTAGGCAGATCCTACGAGCAGTACTTC. Its translation is CASSLVGRSYEQYF. Full variable domain (rest looked up from reference TRBV5-1 and TRBJ2-7): KAGVTQTPRYLIKTRGQQVTLSCSPISGHRSVSWYQQTPGQGLQFLFEYFSETQRNKGNFPGRFSGRQFSNSRSEMNVSTLELGDSALYLCASSLVGRSYEQYFGPGTRLTVT.